The sequence of this T cell receptor (beta chain) was determined in a study of T cells in Graves' hyperthyroidism and ophthalmopathy. It was RNA transcripts that yielded the amplified TCR beta CDR3 regions. Carried out on the TCR CDR3, a first-round RT-PCR used the HTBI primer set. One entry per CDR3 protein results from TCRdb running MiXCR on the multiplex PCR reads. The sample yields fewer than 650,000 distinct CDR3 sequences, 11% to 15% seen once. V gave up 5 bases and J gave up 2 bases, with 12 bases separating them. Germline CDR1 is SGHAT and CDR2 is FQNNGV. The CDR3 runs to 14 residues. In its sample, this clonotype was seen many times.

The sequence derives from a woman younger than 30 with Graves' ophthalmopathy. The sequenced sample was blood. The V gene is TRBV11-2, the J gene TRBJ1-2; possibly TRBD1 for D (5 bases). CDR3 DNA: TGTGCCAGCAGCCCAGGGCCCCCGAACTATGGCTACACCTTC. Translation gives CASSPGPPNYGYTF.